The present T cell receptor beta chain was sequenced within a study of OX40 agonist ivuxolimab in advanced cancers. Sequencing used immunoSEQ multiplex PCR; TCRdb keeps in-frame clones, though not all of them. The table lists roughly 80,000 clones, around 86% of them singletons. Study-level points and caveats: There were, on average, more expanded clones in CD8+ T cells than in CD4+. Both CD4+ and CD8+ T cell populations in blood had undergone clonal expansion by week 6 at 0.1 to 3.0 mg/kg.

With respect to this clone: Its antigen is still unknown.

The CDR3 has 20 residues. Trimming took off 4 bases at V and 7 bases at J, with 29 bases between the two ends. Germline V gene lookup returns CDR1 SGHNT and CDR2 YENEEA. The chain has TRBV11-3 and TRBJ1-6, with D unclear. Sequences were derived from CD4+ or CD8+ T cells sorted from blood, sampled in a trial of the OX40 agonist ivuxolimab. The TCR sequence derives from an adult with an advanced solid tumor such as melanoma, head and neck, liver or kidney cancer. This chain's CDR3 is CASSYQSRSVGMGKNSPLHF. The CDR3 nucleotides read TGTGCCAGCAGCTACCAATCCAGATCGGTAGGGATGGGGAAAAATTCACCCCTCCACTTT.